One sample yielded the 27 T cell receptor beta chains listed below, sequenced in a study of shared clonotypes between healthy human individuals. Only in-frame clones appear in the TCRdb table, and some are missing; sequencing was by immunoSEQ multiplex PCR. This table holds 1,400,000 or so clones, approximately 98.5% found once. Sample: naive CD4+ T cells sorted from blood. Stated subset: CD45RA+ positively selected. All receptors come from a man between 25 and 39 years old in good health.

A single count supports this clone. The J gene is TRBJ1-2, the V gene TRBV28; a weak D match, TRBD1 (5 bases). V was clipped by 3 bases and J by 2 bases, with 10 bases between them. Germline-derived CDR1 and CDR2 are MDHEN and SYDVKM. There are 14 residues in the CDR3. CDR3 region: CASSFTGANYGYTF. CDR3 coding DNA: TGTGCCAGCAGTTTCACAGGAGCCAACTATGGCTACACCTTC.

As to this clone: At the DNA level, this CDR3 is encoded by other sequences in the same sample as well. V and J are TRBV7-8 and TRBJ2-7, with 8 bases identical to TRBD1. The CDR3 consists of 13 residues. CDR1 and CDR2 (germline): SGHVS, FQNEAQ. Unmatched junction bases numbered 4, after V lost 4 bases and J lost 5 bases. DNA for the CDR3: TGTGCCAGCAGCTCAGACAGGGGAGACGAGCAGTACTTC. It codes for CASSSDRGDEQYF.

The CDR3 sequence: CASSRDTKRGTEAFF. As DNA, the CDR3 is TGCGCCAGCAGCCGGGACACAAAGAGGGGCACTGAAGCTTTCTTT. The chain links TRBV5-1 to TRBJ1-1, with a weak D call TRBD1 (6 bases). The CDR3 runs 15 residues. V was shortened by 4 bases and J by 4 bases, with 17 bases between the two germline ends. Germline V gene lookup returns CDR1 SGHRS and CDR2 YFSETQ.

The chain employs TRBV27 and TRBJ2-2; no clear D. This CDR3 is built from 14 residues. Germline CDR1 reads MNHEY; CDR2 reads SMNVEV (reference sequence). Trimming took off 5 bases at V and 7 bases at J, with 14 bases between the two ends. The CDR3 loop is CASSRTRNNGELFF. DNA for the CDR3: TGTGCCAGCAGTCGGACGAGGAATAACGGGGAGCTGTTTTTT.

This chain links TRBV28 with TRBJ1-1; D not resolved. Trimming shortened V by 7 bases and J by 8 bases, and 11 bases separated the two germline ends. The CDR3 extends over 11 amino acids. The germline CDR1 and CDR2 sequences are MDHEN and SYDVKM. The CDR3 nucleotides are TGTGCCAGCACTCAAGGATCCGAAGCTTTCTTT. Encoded protein: CASTQGSEAFF. Looking up the rest from reference TRBV28 and TRBJ1-1 gives the full variable domain: DVKVTQSSRYLVKRTGEKVFLECVQDMDHENMFWYRQDPGLGLRLIYFSYDVKMKEKGDIPEGYSVSREKKERFSLILESASTNQTSMYLCASTQGSEAFFGQGTRLTVV.

The CDR3, as DNA: TGTGCCAGCAGAGACAGAACCTACGAGCAGTACTTC. It encodes CASRDRTYEQYF. The chain uses TRBV27 and TRBJ2-7; D might be TRBD1 (5 bases). This CDR3 spans 12 amino acids. Per the germline V gene, CDR1 is MNHEY and CDR2 is SMNVEV (reference sequence). The V end lost 6 bases, the J end lost 2 bases, and 8 bases lay between the germline ends.

Points on this clone: This sample also contains other DNA sequences that code for the same CDR3. The chain joins TRBV5-1 to TRBJ2-5; D gene unclear. Germline CDR1 SGHRS, CDR2 YFSETQ. The V and J ends lost 0 bases and 3 bases respectively, with 6 bases between them. CDR3 length equals 13 residues. The CDR3 loop reads CASSLGVEETQYF. CDR3 coding DNA: TGCGCCAGCAGCTTGGGAGTAGAAGAGACCCAGTACTTC.

As regards this clone: The sample holds other DNA sequences that translate to the same CDR3. This chain joins TRBV18 and TRBJ2-3; D not certain. CDR3 size: 11 residues. V lost 5 bases and J lost 0, with 0 bases in between. Per germline, CDR1 KGHSH and CDR2 LQKENI. CDR3 nucleotides: TGTGCCAGCTCAAGCACAGATACGCAGTATTTT. This codes for CASSSTDTQYF.

The chain combines TRBV7-7 with TRBJ2-7; weak D call: TRBD1 (5 bases). V lost 0 bases and J lost 2, with 5 bases in between. The germline V gene encodes CDR1 SSHAT and CDR2 FNYEAQ (reference sequence). This CDR3 spans 13 amino acids. CDR3 coding DNA: TGTGCCAGCAGCTTAGCGGACACCTACGAGCAGTACTTC. It is translated as CASSLADTYEQYF.

The V and J genes are TRBV11-2 and TRBJ1-5; the D is unclear. Germline assignment: CDR1 SGHAT and CDR2 FQNNGV. The CDR3 sequence is 14 residues long. Trimming shortened V by 0 bases and J by 4 bases, and 7 bases separated the two germline ends. The CDR3 DNA sequence: TGTGCCAGCAGCTTAGATGGCAGAAATCAGCCCCAGCATTTT. Its protein is CASSLDGRNQPQHF.

This chain joins TRBV11-2 and TRBJ2-7, with D perhaps TRBD1 (6 bases). The CDR3 length is 14 residues. Trimming pared 10 bases from V and 3 bases from J, leaving 19 bases between. The germline gives CDR1 SGHAT, CDR2 FQNNGV. CDR3 nucleotides: TGTGCCATCTCTCCCGGGACACCCTTCTACGAGCAGTACTTC. This sequence encodes CAISPGTPFYEQYF.

The chain uses TRBV23-1 and TRBJ2-7; D call uncertain. TRBV23-1 qualifies as an ORF whose function is uncertain. The V end lost 6 bases, the J end lost 6 bases, and 21 bases lay between the germline ends. This CDR3 contains 15 residues. The CDR3 sequence is CASRRPSLLLREQYF. The CDR3 DNA reads TGCGCCAGCAGGAGACCCTCCCTACTCCTCCGCGAGCAGTACTTC.

The chain employs TRBV6-1 and TRBJ2-3; TRBD1 agrees at 8 bases. The germline gives CDR1 MNHNS, CDR2 SASEGT. The CDR3 runs to 15 residues. V gave up 4 bases and J gave up 3 bases; unmatched junction bases: 6. CDR3 sequence: CASSGRTGRTDTQYF. The CDR3 nucleotides are TGTGCCAGCAGTGGGAGGACAGGGAGGACAGATACGCAGTATTTT.

The genes are TRBV29-1 and TRBJ2-3, with 12 bases aligning to TRBD1. This CDR3 has 16 amino acids. V trimming: 6 bases; J trimming: 3 bases; junction bases outside the gene matches: 10. Looked up from germline, CDR1 is SQVTM and CDR2 is ANQGSEA. For the CDR3, the DNA is TGCAGCGTCGGGGTGGGGGACAGGGGGCTAACAGATACGCAGTATTTT. Its protein product is CSVGVGDRGLTDTQYF.

V is TRBV6-5 and J is TRBJ2-7, with 8 bases lining up with TRBD1. Germline V CDR1 and CDR2: MNHEY, SVGAGI. Unmatched junction bases numbered 8, after V lost 8 bases and J lost 5 bases. CDR3 length equals 13 residues. CDR3 loop: CASSYRGFNEQYF. In nucleotides, the CDR3 is TGTGCCAGCTCGTACAGGGGGTTCAACGAGCAGTACTTC.

This clone was recorded once. The chain couples TRBV23-1 to TRBJ2-7, with D possibly being TRBD1 (5 bases). TRBV23-1 carries the ORF label, with uncertain function. Trimming shortened V by 2 bases and J by 3 bases, and 8 bases separated the two germline ends. The CDR3 covers 13 residues. In DNA, the CDR3 is TGCGCCAGCAGTCAAAAGGGGAACTACGAGCAGTACTTC. Its protein product is CASSQKGNYEQYF.

This clone was found once. The J gene is TRBJ2-2, the V gene TRBV30; D unclear. The CDR3 loop spans 16 amino acids. The V end lost 0 bases, the J end lost 1 base, and 12 bases lay between the germline ends. Germline lookup yields CDR1 GTSNPN and CDR2 SVGIG (reference sequence). In DNA form, the CDR3 reads TGTGCCTGGAGTGTATGGAGAAACCTGAACACCGGGGAGCTGTTTTTT. This codes for CAWSVWRNLNTGELFF.

This chain uses TRBV18 with TRBJ2-3, with 11 bases lining up with TRBD2. With V trimmed by 2 bases and J by 2 bases, 3 bases remained unmatched. The CDR3 extends over 16 amino acids. CDR1 KGHSH and CDR2 LQKENI come from the germline V gene. The CDR3 here is CASSPVAGGITDTQYF. Written as DNA, the CDR3 is TGTGCCAGCTCACCAGTAGCGGGAGGGATCACAGATACGCAGTATTTT. Supplemented by reference TRBV18 and TRBJ2-3, the full variable domain reads NAGVMQNPRHLVRRRGQEARLRCSPMKGHSHVYWYRQLPEEGLKFMVYLQKENIIDESGMPKERFSAEFPKEGPSILRIQQVVRGDSAAYFCASSPVAGGITDTQYFGPGTRLTVL.

This clone was detected only once. The chain recombines TRBV2 with TRBJ2-2; 8 positions match TRBD1. From germline, CDR1 is SNHLY and CDR2 FYNNEI. V trimming: 4 bases; J trimming: 6 bases; junction bases outside the gene matches: 1. This CDR3 contains 13 residues. DNA for the CDR3: TGTGCCAGCAGTGGACAGGGGTCCGGGGAGCTGTTTTTT. Translating it yields CASSGQGSGELFF.

The rearrangement joins TRBV5-1 to TRBJ2-7, with D uncertain. The CDR3 consists of 13 residues. V was trimmed by 0 bases and J by 5 bases, leaving 9 bases between them. CDR1 and CDR2 (germline): SGHRS, YFSETQ. This CDR3 is CASSLDRPHEQYF. As DNA, the CDR3 is TGCGCCAGCAGCTTGGATCGGCCCCACGAGCAGTACTTC.

This clone has a handful of counts. This rearrangement joins TRBV4-2 to TRBJ2-7, with 9 bases that match TRBD1. The CDR3 extends over 13 amino acids. CDR1 is LGHNA, CDR2 YNFKEQ, per germline. Germline trimming cut 4 bases from V and 3 bases from J; bases unmatched to any gene: 1. CDR3 DNA: TGTGCCAGCAGCCGGACAGGGGTCTACGAGCAGTACTTC. Translating it yields CASSRTGVYEQYF.

The rearrangement uses TRBV5-1 and TRBJ2-2, with a weak D call TRBD1 (5 bases). Germline V gene data show CDR1 as SGHRS and CDR2 as YFSETQ. Between the trimmed V and J ends, which lost 4 bases and 6 bases, there was a span of 10 bases. The CDR3 length is 13 residues. CDR3 nucleotides: TGCGCCAGCAGCCTACAGGACGCCGGGGAGCTGTTTTTT. Translated: CASSLQDAGELFF.

In the case of this clone: Different DNA sequences within this sample yield the same CDR3. The rearrangement uses TRBV28 and TRBJ1-2, with D unresolved. This CDR3 comprises 13 residues. The V and J ends lost 6 bases and 2 bases respectively, with 10 bases between them. Germline V CDR1 and CDR2: MDHEN, SYDVKM. The DNA for the CDR3 is TGTGCCAGCAGCCTCGCGGGGAACTATGGCTACACCTTC. Translated, it gives CASSLAGNYGYTF.

J is TRBJ2-6 and V is TRBV4-2; D unclear. This CDR3 contains 17 residues. Germline CDR1 reads LGHNA; CDR2 reads YNFKEQ. V was cut by 1 base and J by 0 bases, with 10 bases left in between. The CDR3 bases are TGTGCCAGCAGCCAAGTTGGCGTCTCCTCTGGGGCCAACGTCCTGACTTTC. Translating gives CASSQVGVSSGANVLTF.

The chain couples TRBV27 to TRBJ2-1; 7 nucleotides match TRBD2. CDR3 length equals 16 residues. In germline, CDR1 is MNHEY, CDR2 SMNVEV (reference sequence). V was pared by 5 bases and J by 3 bases, with 10 bases of the junction left unmatched. The DNA for the CDR3 is TGTGCCAGCAGTCCCTACCCTCGCGGGGGCTACAATGAGCAGTTCTTC. It codes for CASSPYPRGGYNEQFF.

The J gene is TRBJ2-7, the V gene TRBV7-2; D perhaps matches TRBD2 (6 bases). The CDR3 runs 15 residues. V lost 5 bases to trimming and J lost 2 bases, with 16 bases between them. Per the germline V gene, CDR1 is SGHTA and CDR2 is FQGNSA. The CDR3 nucleotides are TGTGCCAGCAGCCCCGTTCGGGAGCGCCCCTACGAGCAGTACTTC. Its protein product is CASSPVRERPYEQYF.

The chain has TRBV7-9 and TRBJ1-4, with no clear D. The V and J ends lost 2 bases and 8 bases respectively, with 12 bases between them. Germline V CDR1 and CDR2: SEHNR, FQNEAQ (reference sequence). The CDR3 is made up of 14 amino acids. The CDR3: CASSLIMAGEKLFF. CDR3 DNA: TGTGCCAGCAGCTTAATTATGGCTGGGGAAAAACTGTTTTTT.